The TCR beta chain described here comes from a study of T cells in Graves' hyperthyroidism and ophthalmopathy. Study outcomes and limitations: Within blood appeared most thyroid clonotypes that had expanded above 0.001.

The TCR beta CDR3 regions underwent amplification using RNA transcripts as the source. HTBI primers were employed in a first-round RT-PCR of the TCR CDR3. TCRdb passed the multiplex PCR reads through MiXCR, listing each CDR3 protein once. The sample contains around 350,000 distinct CDR3 sequences, more than 12% of which appear only once. Thyroid ultrasound and orbital computed tomography, with clinical symptoms and serum thyroxine and TRAb, informed diagnoses. A remark on this clonotype: The antigen is not known.

The receptor's source is a woman in her 30s with Graves' ophthalmopathy. The sample was blood.

In DNA, the CDR3 is TGTGCCAGCAGCCAAGTCGGGACAGGGGGCGATGAGCAGTTCTTC. It codes for CASSQVGTGGDEQFF. The chain carries TRBV4-2 and TRBJ2-1, with TRBD1 identical over 12 bases. V was pared by 1 base and J by 8 bases, with 3 bases of the junction left unmatched. This CDR3 contains 15 residues. The germline gives CDR1 LGHNA, CDR2 YNFKEQ.